This TCR beta chain came from a study of spatial heterogeneity in lung cancer. This clonotype was detected ten times or more. TCRdb used MiXCR to reprocess the 5' RACE reads, holding one entry per CDR3 protein. The sample comprises under 15,000 distinct CDR3 sequences, approximately 3.8% of which are singletons, and roughly 45% rests with the top ten. The CDR3 has 13 amino acids. Germline CDR1 SGDLS, CDR2 YYNGEE. V lost 0 bases, J lost 2 bases, and 4 bases lay in between. The time point denotes: sample taken at primary tumor resection. The chain has TRBV9 and TRBJ2-3; D is ambiguous. Material: PBMCs, obtained at surgery. The receptor's source is a male donor with early-stage non-small cell lung cancer. Here the CDR3 reads CASSVEVTDTQYF. The CDR3 nucleotides read TGTGCCAGCAGCGTAGAGGTCACAGATACGCAGTATTTT.